What follows are 4 T cell receptor beta chains derived from one specimen sequenced in a study of spatial heterogeneity in lung cancer. Time point noted: sample taken at primary tumor resection. TCRdb re-called the 5' RACE reads through MiXCR, storing one row per CDR3 protein. The data show 90,000 to 95,000 distinct CDR3 sequences, with approximately 12% seen just once and about 41% held by the top ten. The source material was PBMCs, sampled at surgery. These receptors came from a male donor with early-stage non-small cell lung cancer.

This clonotype showed up just a few times. The rearrangement joins TRBV7-9 to TRBJ1-4; the D is unclear. The V end lost 4 bases, the J end lost 4 bases, and 10 bases lay between the germline ends. The CDR3 runs to 14 residues. Germline V lookup: CDR1 SEHNR, CDR2 FQNEAQ (reference sequence). CDR3: CASSSLGINEKLFF. DNA of the CDR3: TGTGCCAGCAGCTCACTCGGAATTAATGAAAAACTGTTTTTT.

The rearrangement uses TRBV27 and TRBJ2-1, with 8 bases fitting TRBD2. Looked up from germline, CDR1 is MNHEY and CDR2 is SMNVEV (reference sequence). J lost 10 bases, V lost 5 bases, and 4 bases had no gene match. This CDR3 comprises 12 residues. CDR3: CASSLLAGEQFF. DNA for the CDR3: TGTGCCAGCAGTCTTTTAGCGGGGGAGCAGTTCTTC.

This clonotype was detected a few times. The rearrangement links TRBV2 to TRBJ2-5; the D is unclear. The CDR3 sequence is 13 residues long. Trimming left V 4 bases short and J 5 bases short, with 11 bases between. CDR1 is SNHLY and CDR2 is FYNNEI in the germline V gene. The CDR3 loop reads CASSVRSRETQYF. The CDR3, as DNA: TGTGCCAGCAGTGTTAGAAGTCGCGAGACCCAGTACTTC.

In this sample, this clonotype turned up many times. The CDR3 nucleotides are TGTGCCAGCAGCAACAGGGACCCTCCCTACGAGCAGTACTTC. Translating gives CASSNRDPPYEQYF. V usage is TRBV6-5 and J usage is TRBJ2-7, with D maybe TRBD1 (6 bases). V was cut by 6 bases and J by 2 bases, with 14 bases left in between. CDR3 length equals 14 residues. From germline, CDR1 is MNHEY and CDR2 SVGAGI.